This T cell receptor (beta chain) was recovered during a study of cytomegalovirus exposure and HLA in healthy donors. The donors comprised healthy bone marrow donors. The PCR was carried out with 60 Vbeta primers and 13 Jbeta primers. TCRdb keeps only in-frame clones here, not all; method: immunoSEQ multiplex PCR. This table holds 50,000 to 70,000 clones, about three quarters found once. Sequencing was done on a sample of PBMCs. This TCR was recovered from a female donor in good health and CMV-seronegative.

This chain's CDR3 is CASNQGGGEETQYF. The CDR3 bases are TGTGCCAGCAACCAAGGGGGGGGTGAAGAGACCCAGTACTTC. V is TRBV7-9 and J is TRBJ2-5; tentative D call: TRBD2 (7 bases). Germline V lookup: CDR1 SEHNR, CDR2 FQNEAQ (reference sequence). Trimming removed 7 bases from V and 3 bases from J, with 15 bases in between. The CDR3 consists of 14 residues.